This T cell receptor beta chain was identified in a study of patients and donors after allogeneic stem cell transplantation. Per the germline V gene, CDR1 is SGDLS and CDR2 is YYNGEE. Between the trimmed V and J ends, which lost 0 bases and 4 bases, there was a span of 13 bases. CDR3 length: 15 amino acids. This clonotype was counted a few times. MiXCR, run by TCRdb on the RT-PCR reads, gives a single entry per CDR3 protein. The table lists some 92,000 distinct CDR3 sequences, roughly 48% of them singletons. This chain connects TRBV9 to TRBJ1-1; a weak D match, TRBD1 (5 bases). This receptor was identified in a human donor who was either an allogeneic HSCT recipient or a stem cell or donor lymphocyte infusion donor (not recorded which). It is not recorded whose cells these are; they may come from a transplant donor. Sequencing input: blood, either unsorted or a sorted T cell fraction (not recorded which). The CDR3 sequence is CASSVDPGWSTEAFF. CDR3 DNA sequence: TGTGCCAGCAGCGTAGATCCAGGGTGGAGCACTGAAGCTTTCTTT.